This TCR beta chain originates from a study of cytomegalovirus exposure and HLA in healthy donors. Sequencing was performed with immunoSEQ multiplex PCR; in TCRdb, only in-frame clones are kept and a portion is missing. This table holds over 85,000 clones, approximately 93% found once. Comments on this clone: Its antigen is unknown.

The V gene's germline CDR1 is SGHDT and CDR2 YYEEEE. Trimming stripped 1 base from V and 0 bases from J, with 13 bases between. The CDR3 sequence is 17 residues long. Study-wide results and caveats: While the bulk of TCR sequences proved rare, some public TCRs turned up in many donors.

The chain joins TRBV5-6 to TRBJ2-2; D is unclear. Sequenced sample: PBMCs. The TCR comes from a woman aged 25 to 39 in good health and CMV-seropositive. The CDR3 loop is CASSLLWQNSNTGELFF. The CDR3 coding sequence is TGTGCCAGCAGCTTGTTATGGCAGAATTCGAACACCGGGGAGCTGTTTTTT.